Included here is one TCR beta chain sequence, with context. Its antigen is still unknown. This entry comes from a study of cytomegalovirus exposure and HLA in healthy donors. About the research overall: Genetic ancestry analysis placed around 76% of the 398 donors that were genotyped in the Caucasian-associated cluster. Notes on the study in general: A later analysis linked about 17,000 TCR beta sequences to HLA alleles at 0.05 false discovery rate.

The PCR contained 60 Vbeta and 13 Jbeta primers. The method was immunoSEQ multiplex PCR; TCRdb's version includes in-frame clones alone and lacks a portion of them. The sample records about 160,000 clones, roughly 85% being singletons. Per germline, CDR1 SGHTA and CDR2 FQGTGA. Trimming removed 0 bases from V and 0 bases from J; junction bases left unmatched: 2. There are 17 residues in the CDR3. The receptor was isolated from a woman between 50 and 59 years old in good health and CMV-seropositive. V and J are TRBV7-3 and TRBJ2-6; the match to TRBD1 covers 7 bases. The sequenced sample consisted of PBMCs. The chain's CDR3 is CASSLTSGGSGANVLTF. Written as DNA, the CDR3 is TGTGCCAGCAGCTTAACCTCAGGGGGCTCTGGGGCCAACGTCCTGACTTTC.